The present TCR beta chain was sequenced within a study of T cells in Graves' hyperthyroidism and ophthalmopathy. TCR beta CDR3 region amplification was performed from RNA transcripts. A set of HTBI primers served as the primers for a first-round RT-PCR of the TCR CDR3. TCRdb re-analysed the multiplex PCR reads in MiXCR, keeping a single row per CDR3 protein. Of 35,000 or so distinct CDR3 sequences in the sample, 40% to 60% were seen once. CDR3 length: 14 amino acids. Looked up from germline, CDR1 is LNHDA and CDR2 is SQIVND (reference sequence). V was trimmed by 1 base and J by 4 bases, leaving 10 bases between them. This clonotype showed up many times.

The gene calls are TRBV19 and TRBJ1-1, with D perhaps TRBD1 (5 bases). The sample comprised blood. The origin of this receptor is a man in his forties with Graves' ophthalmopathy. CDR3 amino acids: CASSIVRGSTEAFF. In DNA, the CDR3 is TGTGCCAGTAGTATAGTACGGGGGAGCACTGAAGCTTTCTTT.